One sample yielded the 12 T cell receptor beta chains listed below, sequenced in a study of OX40 agonist ivuxolimab in advanced cancers. This table comes from immunoSEQ multiplex PCR, and its TCRdb copy is limited to in-frame clones, with some not included. This repertoire shows about 110,000 clones, roughly 90% found once; its top ten account for 0.5% to 0.8%. The material was CD4+ or CD8+ T cells sorted from blood, obtained in a trial of the OX40 agonist ivuxolimab. These receptors originate from an adult with an advanced solid tumor such as melanoma, head and neck, liver or kidney cancer.

The rearrangement uses TRBV30 and TRBJ2-7; TRBD2 matches at 12 bases. This CDR3 has 13 residues. V shed 3 bases, J shed 4 bases, and the junction held 1 base outside the gene matches. Germline CDR1 reads GTSNPN; CDR2 reads SVGIG (reference sequence). CDR3 protein: CAWRLAGGYEQYF. CDR3 nucleotide sequence: TGTGCCTGGAGACTAGCGGGAGGATACGAGCAGTACTTC.

The CDR3 loop is CASSGADTQYF. The CDR3, as DNA: TGTGCCAGCAGTGGAGCAGATACGCAGTATTTT. The chain joins TRBV2 to TRBJ2-3; D call uncertain. Germline lookup yields CDR1 SNHLY and CDR2 FYNNEI. This CDR3 has 11 residues. V was cut by 4 bases and J by 4 bases, with 3 bases left in between.

The V gene is TRBV10-3, the J gene TRBJ2-1, with a weak D call TRBD2 (7 bases). Trimming took off 2 bases at V and 9 bases at J, with 14 bases between the two ends. The CDR3 has 14 residues. CDR1 and CDR2 from the germline V gene are ENHRY and SYGVKD. The CDR3 protein is CAISELAGAVEQFF. The CDR3 nucleotides read TGTGCCATCAGTGAGCTGGCGGGGGCGGTTGAGCAGTTCTTC.

The chain has TRBV5-4 and TRBJ2-5, with unresolved D. The CDR3 is made up of 14 amino acids. Trimming cost V 0 bases and J 1 base, with 7 bases left between them. Germline V gives CDR1 SGHNT, CDR2 YYREEE (reference sequence). CDR3 sequence: CASSLGLGQETQYF. CDR3 in DNA: TGTGCCAGCAGCTTGGGGTTAGGCCAAGAGACCCAGTACTTC.

The V call is TRBV4-2, the J call TRBJ2-7; D may match TRBD1 or TRBD2 (6 bases each). Trimming shortened V by 1 base and J by 6 bases, and 16 bases separated the two germline ends. This CDR3 spans 15 amino acids. Germline V gene lookup returns CDR1 LGHNA and CDR2 YNFKEQ. The CDR3 here is CASSQGRGARGEQYF. CDR3 sequence (DNA): TGTGCCAGCAGCCAAGGAAGGGGGGCCAGAGGCGAGCAGTACTTC.

The chain couples TRBV6-5 to TRBJ2-1; D remains unclear. Trimming took 3 bases from V and 1 from J, leaving 4 bases between them. The CDR3 is 13 amino acids. Germline V gene lookup returns CDR1 MNHEY and CDR2 SVGAGI. The CDR3 loop reads CASSYQSYNEQFF. The CDR3 DNA follows: TGTGCCAGCAGTTATCAGTCCTACAATGAGCAGTTCTTC.

The CDR3 loop reads CSVPRQGANYGYTF. As DNA, the CDR3 is TGCAGCGTACCTCGGCAGGGGGCTAACTATGGCTACACCTTC. The J gene is TRBJ1-2, the V gene TRBV29-1; 7 positions agree with TRBD1. The CDR3 totals 14 residues. Trimming removed 6 bases from V and 0 bases from J; junction bases left unmatched: 7. The germline V gene encodes CDR1 SQVTM and CDR2 ANQGSEA.

The chain uses TRBV5-1 and TRBJ2-7, with 8 bases identical to TRBD2. The germline gives CDR1 SGHRS, CDR2 YFSETQ. The CDR3 contains 15 residues. The junction had 10 bases not matched to a gene; V was cut back by 5 bases and J by 3 bases. As DNA, the CDR3 is TGCGCCAGCAGTCCGACTTCGGGGGGGAACTACGAGCAGTACTTC. Protein: CASSPTSGGNYEQYF.

The chain links TRBV19 to TRBJ1-6; D gene ambiguous. Germline CDR1 is LNHDA and CDR2 is SQIVND (reference sequence). CDR3 size: 14 residues. Trimming removed 3 bases at V and 9 bases at J, with 12 bases between. The CDR3 spells CASSISSLGSPLHF. As DNA, the CDR3 is TGTGCCAGTAGTATCTCCAGTCTGGGTTCACCCCTCCACTTT.

This clone was recorded only once. The chain employs TRBV23-1 and TRBJ1-5; D perhaps matches TRBD1 (6 bases). TRBV23-1 is an ORF, with its function uncertain. This CDR3 has 14 amino acids. Between the trimmed V and J ends, which lost 3 bases and 4 bases, there was a span of 10 bases. CDR3 protein: CASSQNRVNQPQHF. Here the CDR3 DNA reads TGCGCCAGCAGTCAGAACAGGGTAAATCAGCCCCAGCATTTT.

This clone came up once. This rearrangement joins TRBV29-1 to TRBJ1-4; D is uncertain. The CDR3 consists of 12 residues. Germline V gene data show CDR1 as SQVTM and CDR2 as ANQGSEA. V gave up 6 bases and J gave up 2 bases, with 7 bases separating them. This CDR3 reads CSVRDTNEKLFF. CDR3 coding DNA: TGCAGCGTCCGAGATACTAATGAAAAACTGTTTTTT.

This clone was counted only a few times. This sequence joins TRBV19 and TRBJ1-2; D is uncertain. The germline CDR1 and CDR2 sequences are LNHDA and SQIVND (reference sequence). V shed 6 bases and J shed 4 bases, with 9 bases lying between them. The CDR3 totals 12 residues. The CDR3 spells CASRGTLYGYTF. The CDR3 DNA sequence: TGTGCCAGTAGGGGAACACTCTATGGCTACACCTTC.